This TCR beta chain was observed in a study of T cell responses to AZD1222 COVID-19 vaccine. About the study: Pooled together were second doses at about 4 or about 12 weeks. Overall study findings and caveats: Spike was spanned by vaccine-associated CD4 TCRs, with dominance at 160-218 and 743-854. The peak T cell response came first, and repertoires were sampled only after it. Clonal diversity may have been underestimated, and the donors were mostly white British, with more females than males.

Trimming cost V 2 bases and J 0 bases; bases outside gene matches: 2. CDR1 and CDR2 from the germline V gene are SQVTM and ANQGSEA. This CDR3 has 15 residues. A remark on this clone: As yet, its antigen is unknown.

TCRdb keeps only in-frame clones here, not all; method: immunoSEQ multiplex PCR. This sample has approximately 90,000 clones, with 70% to 90% found just once. This clonotype was sampled from an adult in good health. The sequenced sample was peripheral blood, obtained on day 0 of AZD1222 vaccination. The rearrangement joins TRBV29-1 to TRBJ2-3, with 10 bases identical to TRBD2. Here the CDR3 reads CSVEPGLASTDTQYF. The CDR3 region has the DNA TGCAGCGTTGAACCGGGACTAGCGAGCACAGATACGCAGTATTTT.